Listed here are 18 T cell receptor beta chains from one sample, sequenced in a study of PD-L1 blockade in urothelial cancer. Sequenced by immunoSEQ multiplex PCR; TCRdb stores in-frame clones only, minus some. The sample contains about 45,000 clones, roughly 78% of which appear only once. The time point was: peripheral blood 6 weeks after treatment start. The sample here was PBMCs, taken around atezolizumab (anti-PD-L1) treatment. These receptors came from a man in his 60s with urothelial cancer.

The CDR3 DNA reads TGTGCCAGCAGCTTGGGACAGGGGACCCCCTACGAGCAGTACTTC. It yields the protein CASSLGQGTPYEQYF. The chain couples TRBV2 to TRBJ2-7; 10 nucleotides line up with TRBD1. CDR1 and CDR2 (germline): SNHLY, FYNNEI. Trimming at V came to 6 bases and at J to 2 bases, leaving 7 bases not matched to a gene. The CDR3 consists of 15 residues. The variable domain in full, completed from reference TRBV2 and TRBJ2-7, reads EPEVTQTPSHQVTQMGQEVILRCVPISNHLYFYWYRQILGQKVEFLVSFYNNEISEKSEIFDDQFSVERPDGSNFTLKIRSTKLEDSAMYFCASSLGQGTPYEQYFGPGTRLTVT.

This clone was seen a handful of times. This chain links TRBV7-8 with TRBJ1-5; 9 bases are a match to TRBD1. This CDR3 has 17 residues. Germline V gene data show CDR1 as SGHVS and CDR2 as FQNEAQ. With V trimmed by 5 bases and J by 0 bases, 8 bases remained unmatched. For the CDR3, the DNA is TGTGCCAGCAGCCAGGGACAGGGCGGTTATAGCAATCAGCCCCAGCATTTT. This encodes CASSQGQGGYSNQPQHF.

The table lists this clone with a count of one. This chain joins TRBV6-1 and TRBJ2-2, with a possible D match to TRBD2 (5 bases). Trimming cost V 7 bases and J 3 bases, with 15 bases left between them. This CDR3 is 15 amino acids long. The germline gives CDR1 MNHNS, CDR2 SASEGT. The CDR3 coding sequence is TGTGCCAGCACGGCAGCGGAGACTCACACCGGGGAGCTGTTTTTT. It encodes CASTAAETHTGELFF.

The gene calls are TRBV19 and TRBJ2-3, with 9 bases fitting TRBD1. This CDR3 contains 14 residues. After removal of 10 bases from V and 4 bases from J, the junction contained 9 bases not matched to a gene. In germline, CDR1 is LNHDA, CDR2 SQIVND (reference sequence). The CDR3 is CATRDRVFADTQYF. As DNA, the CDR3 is TGTGCCACCCGGGACAGGGTTTTCGCAGATACGCAGTATTTT.

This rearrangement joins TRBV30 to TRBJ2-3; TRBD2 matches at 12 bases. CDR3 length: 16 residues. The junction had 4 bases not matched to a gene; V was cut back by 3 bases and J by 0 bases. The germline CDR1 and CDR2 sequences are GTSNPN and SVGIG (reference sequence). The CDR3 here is CAWSPGTSGSTDTQYF. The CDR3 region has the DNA TGTGCCTGGAGCCCCGGGACTAGCGGGAGCACAGATACGCAGTATTTT.

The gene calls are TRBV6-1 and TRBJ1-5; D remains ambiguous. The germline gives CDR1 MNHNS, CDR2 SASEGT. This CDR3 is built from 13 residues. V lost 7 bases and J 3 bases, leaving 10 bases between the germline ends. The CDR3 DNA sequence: TGTGCCAGCAAGGCGCGGAACAATCAGCCCCAGCATTTT. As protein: CASKARNNQPQHF.

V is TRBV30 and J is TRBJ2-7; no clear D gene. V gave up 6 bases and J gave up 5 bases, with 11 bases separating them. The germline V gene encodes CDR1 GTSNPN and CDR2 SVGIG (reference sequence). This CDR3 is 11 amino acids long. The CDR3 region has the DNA TGTGCCTGTAAAAGCCTGGACGAGCAGTACTTC. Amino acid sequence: CACKSLDEQYF.

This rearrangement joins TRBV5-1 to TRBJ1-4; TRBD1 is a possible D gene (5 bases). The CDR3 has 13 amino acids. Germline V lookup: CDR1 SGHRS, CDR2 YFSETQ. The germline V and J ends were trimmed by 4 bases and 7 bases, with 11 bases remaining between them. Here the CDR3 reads CASSPSTGEKLFF. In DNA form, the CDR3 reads TGCGCCAGCAGCCCAAGCACAGGTGAAAAACTGTTTTTT.

Here the CDR3 reads CASSPLAGSYNEQFF. The DNA of the CDR3 is TGTGCCAGCAGCCCCCTAGCGGGGAGCTACAATGAGCAGTTCTTC. The chain carries TRBV5-5 and TRBJ2-1, with TRBD2 identical over 9 bases. The CDR3 length is 15 residues. Unmatched junction bases numbered 5, after V lost 4 bases and J lost 3 bases. Germline CDR1 and CDR2: SGHKS and YYEKEE (reference sequence).

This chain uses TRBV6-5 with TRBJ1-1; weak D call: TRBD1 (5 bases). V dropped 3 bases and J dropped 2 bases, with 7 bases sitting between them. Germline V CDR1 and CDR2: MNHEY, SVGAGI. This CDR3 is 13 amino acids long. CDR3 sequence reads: CASSYRGNTEAFF. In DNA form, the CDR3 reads TGTGCCAGCAGTTATAGGGGAAACACTGAAGCTTTCTTT.

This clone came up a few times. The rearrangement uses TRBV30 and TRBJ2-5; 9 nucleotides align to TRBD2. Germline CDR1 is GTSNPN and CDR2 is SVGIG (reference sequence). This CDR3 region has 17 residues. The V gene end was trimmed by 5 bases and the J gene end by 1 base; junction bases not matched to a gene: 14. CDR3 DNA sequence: TGTGCCTGGGGGAGACCAACGGGCGGGAGGGGCCAAGAGACCCAGTACTTC. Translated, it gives CAWGRPTGGRGQETQYF. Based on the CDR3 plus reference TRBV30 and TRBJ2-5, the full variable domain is SQTIHQWPATLVQPVGSPLSLECTVEGTSNPNLYWYRQAAGRGLQLLFYSVGIGQISSEVPQNLSASRPQDRQFILSSKKLLLSDSGFYLCAWGRPTGGRGQETQYFGPGTRLLVL.

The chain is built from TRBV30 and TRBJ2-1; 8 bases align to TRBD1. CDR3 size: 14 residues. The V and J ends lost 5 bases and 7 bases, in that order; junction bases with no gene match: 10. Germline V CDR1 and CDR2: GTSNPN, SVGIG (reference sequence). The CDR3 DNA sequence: TGTGCCTGGGTGGGGGGACAGGCTCTGAATGAGCAGTTCTTC. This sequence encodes CAWVGGQALNEQFF.

CDR3 protein: CASDSGVKETQYF. In DNA form, the CDR3 reads TGTGCCAGCGATAGCGGGGTTAAAGAGACCCAGTACTTC. The rearrangement joins TRBV6-6 to TRBJ2-5; TRBD2 matches at 8 bases. This CDR3 region has 13 residues. With V trimmed by 8 bases and J by 3 bases, 5 bases remained unmatched. Germline values: CDR1 MNHNY, CDR2 SVGAGI (reference sequence).

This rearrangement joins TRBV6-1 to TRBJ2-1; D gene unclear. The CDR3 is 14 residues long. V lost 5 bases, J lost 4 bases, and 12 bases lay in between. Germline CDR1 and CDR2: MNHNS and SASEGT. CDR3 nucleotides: TGTGCCAGCAGTTCGAGGTGGCTGTACAATGAGCAGTTCTTC. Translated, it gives CASSSRWLYNEQFF.

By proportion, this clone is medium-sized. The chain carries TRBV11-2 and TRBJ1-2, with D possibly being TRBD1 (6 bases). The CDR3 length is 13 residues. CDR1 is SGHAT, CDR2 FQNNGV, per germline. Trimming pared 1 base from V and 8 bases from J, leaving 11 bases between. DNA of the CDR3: TGTGCCAGCAGCTTAGGGCCAGGGGAAGGCTACACCTTC. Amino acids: CASSLGPGEGYTF.

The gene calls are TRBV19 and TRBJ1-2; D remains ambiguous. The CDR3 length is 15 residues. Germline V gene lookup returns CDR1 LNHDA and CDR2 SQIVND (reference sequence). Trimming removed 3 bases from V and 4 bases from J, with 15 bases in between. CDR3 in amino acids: CASSIRGGSSYGYTF. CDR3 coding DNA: TGTGCCAGTAGTATTCGCGGAGGGTCGAGCTATGGCTACACCTTC.

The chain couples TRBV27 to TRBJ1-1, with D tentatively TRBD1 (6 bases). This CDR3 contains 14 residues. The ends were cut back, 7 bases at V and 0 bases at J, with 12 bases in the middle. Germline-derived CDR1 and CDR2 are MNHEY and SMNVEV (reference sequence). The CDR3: CASTKQGMNTEAFF. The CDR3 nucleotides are TGTGCCAGCACCAAACAGGGAATGAACACTGAAGCTTTCTTT.

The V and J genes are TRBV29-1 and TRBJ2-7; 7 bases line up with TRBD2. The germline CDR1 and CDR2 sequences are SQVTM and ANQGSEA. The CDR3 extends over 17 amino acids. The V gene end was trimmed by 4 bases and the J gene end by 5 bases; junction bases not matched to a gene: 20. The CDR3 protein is CSVGELGLGGRSNEQYF. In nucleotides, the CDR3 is TGCAGCGTTGGCGAACTCGGACTAGGCGGGCGATCCAACGAGCAGTACTTC.